This TCR beta chain was observed in a study of response to subunit inactivated influenza vaccine. Study-wide points: Every seasonal influenza vaccination brings in few new T cells, the authors suggested.

TCRdb re-called the RT-PCR reads with MiXCR, one entry per CDR3 protein. The data contain 750,000 to 850,000 distinct CDR3 sequences, about a fifth of them singletons. This clonotype occurred a few times. Its specificity is not known. The sample was PBMCs from blood, taken around 5 days after vaccination. The TCR comes from a man between 50 and 59 years old who received an inactivated influenza vaccine.

The CDR3 is CASSLERGPSSYNEQFF. In DNA form, the CDR3 reads TGTGCCAGCAGCCTCGAGCGGGGGCCTAGTTCCTACAATGAGCAGTTCTTC. The V call is TRBV4-2, the J call TRBJ2-1; 8 bases align to TRBD2. After removal of 4 bases from V and 1 base from J, the junction contained 9 bases not matched to a gene. Germline CDR1 reads LGHNA; CDR2 reads YNFKEQ. The CDR3 is 17 residues long.